This TCR beta chain was sequenced in a study of cytomegalovirus exposure and HLA in healthy donors. Turning to this clone: What it recognizes is unknown.

The V gene lost 5 bases and the J gene lost 3 bases, with 10 bases spanning the gap. In germline, CDR1 is SGHTA, CDR2 FQGTGA. CDR3 length: 13 amino acids. Findings and caveats of the study: High sensitivity and specificity were reportedly achieved when the classifier diagnosed cytomegalovirus status. In a later analysis, most CMV-associated TCR beta chains appeared HLA-restricted. Being productive about 87% or about 30% of the time was typical of most TCR beta V segments in an earlier analysis.

Vbeta (60) and Jbeta (13) primers were used in the PCR. Some clones are missing from TCRdb's copy, which holds only in-frame ones; the method was immunoSEQ multiplex PCR. The sample consists of under 110,000 clones, 82% of them appearing once. Each donor was nominally healthy when sampled (though unrecorded immune exposures were likely). The specimen sequenced was PBMCs. The chain links TRBV7-3 to TRBJ1-1; D gene uncertain. The clonotype comes from a man in his fifties or sixties in good health and CMV-seronegative. The CDR3 DNA follows: TGTGCCAGCAGCGCAGGTCTTGACACTGAAGCTTTCTTT. Its protein product is CASSAGLDTEAFF.